A selection of T cell receptor beta chains follows, all from one sample in a study of T-cell reconstitution after alpha-beta-depleted transplantation in children. TCRdb re-called the PCR reads through MiXCR, storing one row per CDR3 protein. In the table there are about 980,000 distinct CDR3 sequences, about 29% of which are singletons. Here the sequenced sample was PBMCs, mostly from graft donor cells, taken 360 days after TCRalphabeta/CD19-depleted stem cell transplant. These receptors were collected from a boy under three years old who had a stem cell transplant for SCID, so the T cells may come from the graft donor. The CDR3 runs from the conserved cysteine through the conserved F or W. Only part of the rows carry a size: once, few, many, or a class if the clone is expanded.

V	J	length	size	CDR3
TRBV7-8	TRBJ1-4	19	NA	CASSLIAGTGILTNEKLFF
TRBV19	TRBJ1-1	15	few	CASSIGTGSYTEAFF
TRBV18	TRBJ2-7	16	NA	CASSPEQGAFSYEQYF
TRBV12-3/TRBV12-4	TRBJ2-3	14	NA	CASPSRGVSDTQYF
TRBV9	TRBJ2-2	19	few	CASSSRTSGGLGGTGELFF
TRBV20-1	TRBJ2-1	12	many	CSARYDRDYEFF
TRBV7-2	TRBJ1-4	13	NA	CASSLAGAEKLFF
TRBV29-1	TRBJ2-2	13	NA	CSVGQLNTGELFF
TRBV28	TRBJ1-5	12	NA	CASAGGTQPQHF
TRBV5-1	TRBJ2-1	13	few	CASSSRQDNEQFF
TRBV24-1	TRBJ2-5	15	once	CATSDSAGAGETQYF
TRBV12-3/TRBV12-4	TRBJ2-3	17	NA	CASSLAYRGLVTDTQYF
TRBV12-3/TRBV12-4	TRBJ1-5	14	NA	CASSPRQGLQPQHF
TRBV4-3	TRBJ2-1	17	few	CASSQAPDSSSYNEQFF
TRBV6-1	TRBJ2-2	15	few	CASSKNRGRTGELFF
TRBV5-1	TRBJ1-1	13	few	CASARQMSSEAFF
TRBV6-1	TRBJ1-1	13	NA	CASRTGSGAEAFF
TRBV6-1	TRBJ1-5	18	NA	CASSEAGWGTGPRRPQHF
TRBV2	TRBJ1-3	16	NA	CASSRQGRDSGNTIYF
TRBV10-3	TRBJ2-1	12	few	CAISPLENEQFF
TRBV6-5	TRBJ1-1	14	NA	CASNSLGGRTEAFF
TRBV12-3/TRBV12-4	TRBJ2-7	13	NA	CASSGQGYYEQYF
TRBV15	TRBJ2-2	13	NA	CATSGGASGELFF
TRBV7-2	TRBJ2-7	15	NA	CASSLGLGSSYEQYF
TRBV7-8	TRBJ1-2	14	NA	CANIGRGHNYGYTF
TRBV9	TRBJ2-2	15	NA	CASSRGPRDTGELFF
TRBV14	TRBJ2-1	21	few	CASSQAQGLAGGHWPYNEQFF
TRBV6-5	TRBJ2-5	15	few	CASSYSADIQETQYF
TRBV12-3/TRBV12-4	TRBJ1-1	14	many	CASSFGGMNTEAFF
TRBV5-1	TRBJ2-5	13	NA	CASRMDRAETQYF
TRBV7-2	TRBJ2-3	16	few	CASSSGTSGGAVTQYF
TRBV10-3	TRBJ1-5	12	NA	CAISESDLPQHF
TRBV5-6	TRBJ2-3	13	NA	CASSRTQRDTQYF
TRBV27	TRBJ1-5	15	NA	CASRTTGASNQPQHF
TRBV20-1	TRBJ2-5	14	NA	CSALHGLARETQYF
TRBV11-2	TRBJ2-3	17	NA	CASSPGLAGGNTDTQYF
TRBV27	TRBJ2-1	14	NA	CATSRTGFYNEQFF
TRBV20-1	TRBJ2-3	11	NA	CSATRQYTQYF
TRBV5-1	TRBJ1-4	16	NA	CASSDGTGALNEKLFF
TRBV12-3/TRBV12-4	TRBJ2-6	15	NA	CASSPPASGANVLTF
TRBV20-1	TRBJ2-7	13	few	CSARVGTPREQYF
TRBV18	TRBJ1-1	16	NA	CASSPLETAMNTEAFF
TRBV7-6	TRBJ2-2	16	NA	CASSPGLAGNTGELFF
TRBV12-3/TRBV12-4	TRBJ1-6	16	few	CASSLRGGEANSPLHF
TRBV20-1	TRBJ1-5	13	few	CSAWTGVGQPQHF
TRBV12-3/TRBV12-4	TRBJ2-7	14	NA	CASGSHRVPYEQYF
TRBV10-3	TRBJ2-2	14	few	CAIKLDPDTGELFF